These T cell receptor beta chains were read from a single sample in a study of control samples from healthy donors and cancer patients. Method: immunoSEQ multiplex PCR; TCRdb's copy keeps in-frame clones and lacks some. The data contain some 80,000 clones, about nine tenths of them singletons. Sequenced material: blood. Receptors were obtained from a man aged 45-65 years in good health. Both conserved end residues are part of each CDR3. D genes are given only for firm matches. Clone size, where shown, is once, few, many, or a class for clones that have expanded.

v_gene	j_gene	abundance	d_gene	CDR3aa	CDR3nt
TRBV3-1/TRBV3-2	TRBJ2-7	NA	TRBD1	CASSQGTGRDEQYF	TGTGCCAGCAGCCAAGGGACAGGGAGAGACGAGCAGTACTTC
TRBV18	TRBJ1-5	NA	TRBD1	CASSPRRPGQGVSQPQHF	TGTGCCAGCTCACCAAGAAGACCTGGACAGGGCGTAAGTCAGCCCCAGCATTTT
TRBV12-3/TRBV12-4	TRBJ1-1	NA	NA	CASSLVGPTEAFF	TGTGCCAGCAGTTTAGTGGGCCCCACTGAAGCTTTCTTT
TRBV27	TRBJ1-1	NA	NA	CASSNTGSPEAFF	TGTGCCAGCAGTAATACAGGGAGCCCTGAAGCTTTCTTT
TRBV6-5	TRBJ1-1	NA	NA	CASLYLGGDTEAFF	TGTGCCTCTTTATATCTTGGGGGGGACACTGAAGCTTTCTTT
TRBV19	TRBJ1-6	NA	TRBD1	CASSSPTGFNSPLHF	TGTGCCAGTAGTTCCCCGACAGGGTTTAATTCACCCCTCCACTTT
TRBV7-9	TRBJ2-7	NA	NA	CASSLVGYEQYF	TGTGCCAGCAGCTTAGTGGGATACGAGCAGTACTTC
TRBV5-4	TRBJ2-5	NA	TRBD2	CASTFTSGVWETQYF	TGTGCCAGCACCTTTACTAGCGGGGTGTGGGAGACCCAGTACTTC
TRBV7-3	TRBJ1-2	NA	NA	CASSLEESGVEGYTF	TGTGCCAGCAGCTTAGAGGAATCAGGCGTTGAAGGCTACACCTTC
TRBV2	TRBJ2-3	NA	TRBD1	CASSPLTTGAPSTDTQYF	TGTGCCAGCAGCCCACTTACGACAGGGGCCCCTAGCACAGATACGCAGTATTTT
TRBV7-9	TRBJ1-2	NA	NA	CASSPGPEDYTF	TGTGCCAGCAGCCCTGGACCAGAGGACTACACCTTC
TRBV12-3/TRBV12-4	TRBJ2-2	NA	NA	CASSLLGGGELFF	TGTGCCAGCAGTTTGCTAGGGGGAGGGGAGCTGTTTTTT
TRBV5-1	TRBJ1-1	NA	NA	CASSLGTEAFF	TGCGCCAGCAGCTTGGGAACTGAAGCTTTCTTT
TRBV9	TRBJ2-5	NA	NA	CASSVGGAQETQYF	TGTGCCAGCAGCGTAGGGGGGGCCCAAGAGACCCAGTACTTC
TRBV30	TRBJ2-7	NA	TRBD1	CAWSATGTRGQAAYEQYF	TGTGCCTGGAGTGCGACAGGAACAAGGGGACAGGCCGCCTACGAGCAGTACTTC
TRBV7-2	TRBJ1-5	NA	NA	CASSLAPGLQPQHF	TGTGCCAGCAGCTTAGCTCCGGGGCTTCAGCCCCAGCATTTT
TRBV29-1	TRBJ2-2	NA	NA	CSVEQPNTGELFF	TGCAGCGTAGAACAGCCCAACACCGGGGAGCTGTTTTTT
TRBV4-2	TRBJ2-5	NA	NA	CASSQGRGVSGETQYF	TGTGCCAGCAGCCAAGGACGAGGGGTTAGTGGAGAGACCCAGTACTTC
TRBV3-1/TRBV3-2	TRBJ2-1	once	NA	CASSHLEGGGYNEQFF	TGTGCCAGCAGCCATTTAGAGGGGGGGGGATACAATGAGCAGTTCTTC
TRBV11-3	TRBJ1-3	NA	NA	CASTETAFSGNTIYF	TGTGCCAGCACCGAGACGGCGTTTTCTGGAAACACCATATATTTT
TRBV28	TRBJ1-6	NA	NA	CASSSGLDNSPLHF	TGTGCCAGCAGTTCGGGATTGGATAATTCACCCCTCCACTTT
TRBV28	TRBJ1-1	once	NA	CASSWTYPLGTEAFF	TGTGCCAGCAGTTGGACATACCCTCTGGGTACTGAAGCTTTCTTT
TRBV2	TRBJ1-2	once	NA	CASSPGVPYGYTF	TGTGCCAGCAGCCCAGGTGTCCCCTATGGCTACACCTTC
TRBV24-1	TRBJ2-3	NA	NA	CATSEPRDTTDTQYF	TGTGCCACCAGTGAGCCCAGGGACACCACAGATACGCAGTATTTT
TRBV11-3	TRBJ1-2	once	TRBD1	CASSLVSGGDGGYTF	TGTGCCAGCAGCTTAGTATCAGGGGGCGACGGTGGCTACACCTTC
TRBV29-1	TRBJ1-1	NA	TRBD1	CSAQGARGTEAFF	TGCAGCGCACAGGGGGCGCGGGGCACTGAAGCTTTCTTT
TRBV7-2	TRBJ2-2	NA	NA	CASSLGRTSGELFF	TGTGCCAGCAGCTTAGGTCGGACGTCGGGGGAGCTGTTTTTT
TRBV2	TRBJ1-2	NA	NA	CASSEARGAYYGYTF	TGTGCCAGCAGTGAAGCGCGGGGGGCCTACTATGGCTACACCTTC
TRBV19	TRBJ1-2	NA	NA	CASSGGPININYGYTF	TGTGCCAGTAGTGGGGGGCCGATTAACATTAACTATGGCTACACCTTC
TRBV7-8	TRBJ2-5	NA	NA	CASSPSPGGVQETQYF	TGTGCCAGCAGCCCGAGCCCCGGAGGCGTCCAAGAGACCCAGTACTTC
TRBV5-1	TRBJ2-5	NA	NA	CASSFSGVRETQYF	TGCGCCAGCAGCTTTTCAGGGGTGAGAGAGACCCAGTACTTC
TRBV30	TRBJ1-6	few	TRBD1	CAWTGQGIRSPLHF	TGTGCCTGGACAGGACAGGGGATTCGCTCACCCCTCCACTTT
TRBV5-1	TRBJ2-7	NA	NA	CASRAPGTRVSRQYF	TGCGCCAGCAGGGCCCCCGGGACAAGGGTTAGTAGGCAGTACTTC
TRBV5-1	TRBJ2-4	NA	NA	CASRPGAGGVKNIQYF	TGCGCCAGCAGGCCCGGGGCGGGCGGAGTCAAAAACATTCAGTACTTC
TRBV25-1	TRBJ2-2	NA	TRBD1	CASSEWRGTGSGELFF	TGTGCCAGCAGTGAATGGCGGGGGACAGGGTCCGGGGAGCTGTTTTTT
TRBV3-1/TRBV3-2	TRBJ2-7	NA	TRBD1	CASSQERPGTGVGEQYF	TGTGCCAGCAGCCAAGAGAGGCCCGGGACAGGGGTAGGGGAGCAGTACTTC
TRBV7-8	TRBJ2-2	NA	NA	CASSLAGLNTGELFF	TGTGCCAGCAGCTTAGCAGGACTAAACACCGGGGAGCTGTTTTTT
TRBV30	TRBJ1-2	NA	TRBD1	CAWSPGEGAAYGYTF	TGTGCCTGGAGCCCGGGGGAGGGGGCCGCCTATGGCTACACCTTC
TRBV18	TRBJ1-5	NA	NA	CASSPSRVFSNQPQHF	TGTGCCAGCTCACCAAGTAGGGTTTTTAGCAATCAGCCCCAGCATTTT
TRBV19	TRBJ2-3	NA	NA	CASSPIAWVNTDTQYF	TGTGCCAGTAGTCCGATAGCGTGGGTGAACACAGATACGCAGTATTTT
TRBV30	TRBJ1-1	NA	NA	CAWSIDRLNTEAFF	TGTGCCTGGAGTATTGACAGACTGAACACTGAAGCTTTCTTT
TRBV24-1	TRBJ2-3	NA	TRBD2	CATSDSGTTTDTQYF	TGTGCCACCAGTGATTCCGGGACTACAACAGATACGCAGTATTTT
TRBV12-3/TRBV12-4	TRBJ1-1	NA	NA	CASSFGENTEAFF	TGTGCCAGCAGTTTCGGGGAGAACACTGAAGCTTTCTTT
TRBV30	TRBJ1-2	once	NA	CAWSGVGPYGYTF	TGTGCCTGGAGTGGGGTAGGACCGTATGGCTACACCTTC
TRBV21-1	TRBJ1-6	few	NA	CASSNSWVGNSPLHF	TGTGCCAGCAGCAACAGTTGGGTCGGGAATTCACCCCTCCACTTT
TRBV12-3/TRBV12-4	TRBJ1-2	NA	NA	CASRLQGTYGYTF	TGTGCCAGCAGGCTACAGGGAACCTATGGCTACACCTTC
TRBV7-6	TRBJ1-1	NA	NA	CASSLALQRNTEAFF	TGTGCCAGCAGCTTAGCGCTTCAGAGGAACACTGAAGCTTTCTTT
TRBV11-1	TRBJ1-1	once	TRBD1	CASNPGQLNTEAFF	TGTGCCAGCAACCCGGGACAGTTGAACACTGAAGCTTTCTTT
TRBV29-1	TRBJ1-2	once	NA	CSVLGQNYGYTF	TGCAGCGTTCTTGGGCAGAACTATGGCTACACCTTC
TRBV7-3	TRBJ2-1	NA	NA	CASSSGTLEQFF	TGTGCCAGCAGCTCTGGTACACTAGAGCAGTTCTTC
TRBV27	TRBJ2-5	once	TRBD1	CASQTTGVGETQYF	TGTGCCAGCCAAACGACAGGGGTCGGGGAGACCCAGTACTTC
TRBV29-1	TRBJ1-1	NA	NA	CSAVTGNTEAFF	TGCAGCGCCGTGACAGGGAACACTGAAGCTTTCTTT
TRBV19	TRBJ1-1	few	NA	CASSPRGIGEAFF	TGTGCCAGTTCCCCCAGGGGTATTGGTGAAGCTTTCTTT
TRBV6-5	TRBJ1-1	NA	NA	CASRTDRNTEAFF	TGTGCCAGCAGGACCGACAGGAACACTGAAGCTTTCTTT
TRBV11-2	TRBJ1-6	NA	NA	CASSRAGAQNSPLHF	TGTGCCAGCAGCCGTGCGGGGGCGCAAAATTCACCCCTCCACTTT
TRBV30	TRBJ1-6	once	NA	CAWSRDGRNSPLHF	TGTGCCTGGAGTAGGGACGGACGGAATTCACCCCTCCACTTT
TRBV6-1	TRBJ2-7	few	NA	CASSEFDEQYF	TGTGCCAGCAGTGAATTTGACGAGCAGTACTTC
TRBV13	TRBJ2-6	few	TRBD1	CASSPTGGSGANVLTF	TGTGCCAGCAGCCCCACAGGGGGCTCTGGGGCCAACGTCCTGACTTTC
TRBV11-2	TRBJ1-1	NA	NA	CASRLAGEGTEAFF	TGTGCCAGCAGACTAGCTGGGGAAGGGACTGAAGCTTTCTTT
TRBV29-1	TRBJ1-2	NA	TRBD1	CSVITGDNYGYTF	TGCAGCGTTATTACAGGGGACAACTATGGCTACACCTTC